One and the same sample provided the 10 T cell receptor beta chains below, sequenced in a study of regulatory T cells in long-lasting Graves disease. Time point meaning: newly diagnosed GD, antithyroid drugs for less than 3 months. PBMC RNA served as the TCR library source. Investigators prepared the TCR beta libraries by applying iRepertoire HTBI primers and Arm-PCR of CDR3 regions. TCRdb redid the calling of the multiplex PCR reads with MiXCR, one entry per CDR3 protein. The sample contains around 480,000 distinct CDR3 sequences, roughly 15% of which appear only once. Separately, the same data were catalogued under a study of T cells in Graves' hyperthyroidism and ophthalmopathy.

Here the sequenced sample was peripheral blood mononuclear cells (PBMCs), taken at new diagnosis, from a patient treated with antithyroid drugs. These receptors all stem from a woman between 40 and 65 years old with Graves disease.

This clonotype was recorded at least ten times. CDR3 residues: CSATDRVDEKLFF. The CDR3 DNA reads as TGCAGTGCAACGGACAGGGTAGACGAAAAACTGTTTTTT. The J gene is TRBJ1-4, the V gene TRBV20-1; TRBD1 matches at 8 bases. CDR1 is DFQATT and CDR2 is SNEGSKA in the germline V gene (reference sequence). The CDR3 consists of 13 residues. Trimming removed 6 bases from V and 8 bases from J; junction bases left unmatched: 8.

The J gene is TRBJ2-7, the V gene TRBV18, with D perhaps TRBD1 (6 bases). The germline V gene has CDR1 KGHSH and CDR2 LQKENI. V gave up 3 bases and J gave up 4 bases, with 13 bases separating them. This CDR3 is 14 amino acids long. CDR3 DNA sequence: TGTGCCAGCTCACCTAGTACCACAGGGTACGAGCAGTACTTC. It specifies CASSPSTTGYEQYF.

This clonotype occurred many times. The genes are TRBV6-9 and TRBJ1-2; D unresolved. V lost 3 bases, J lost 1 base, and 9 bases lay in between. CDR3 length equals 14 residues. The germline gives CDR1 MNHGY, CDR2 SVAAGI. The chain's CDR3 is CASSYSGLNYGYTF. As DNA, the CDR3 is TGTGCCAGCAGTTACTCAGGTCTTAACTATGGCTACACCTTC.

V usage is TRBV19 and J usage is TRBJ1-6; 7 bases agree with TRBD1. In germline, CDR1 is LNHDA, CDR2 SQIVND (reference sequence). The CDR3 runs to 15 residues. V was pared by 7 bases and J by 10 bases, with 13 bases of the junction left unmatched. CDR3 residues: CASTTTGPRESPLHF. DNA of the CDR3: TGTGCCAGTACCACGACAGGGCCTAGGGAGTCACCCCTCCACTTT.

The gene calls are TRBV7-6 and TRBJ1-5; D is possibly TRBD1 (5 bases). The CDR3 has 16 amino acids. Germline CDR1 is SGHVS and CDR2 is FNYEAQ. The V end was cut by 3 bases, the J end by 2 bases, with 14 bases between. The DNA of the CDR3 is TGTGCCAGCAGCTTTGGAGGGGCTGGTTGCAATCAGCCCCAGCATTTT. Protein product: CASSFGGAGCNQPQHF.

This clonotype was seen more than once but under ten times. The genes are TRBV6-1 and TRBJ1-5; 8 nucleotides line up with TRBD1. Per the germline V gene, CDR1 is MNHNS and CDR2 is SASEGT. Trimming removed 6 bases from V and 5 bases from J; junction bases left unmatched: 3. The CDR3 length is 13 residues. CDR3 loop: CASRPQGDQPQHF. The CDR3 DNA reads as TGTGCCAGCAGACCACAGGGGGATCAGCCCCAGCATTTT.

This clonotype showed up just once. V and J are TRBV5-1 and TRBJ2-1; tentatively, D is TRBD2 (7 bases). The ends were cut back, 2 bases at V and 9 bases at J, with 12 bases in the middle. The CDR3 spans 13 residues. Germline V gene lookup returns CDR1 SGHRS and CDR2 YFSETQ. DNA for the CDR3: TGCGCCAGCAGCTTTGGGGCGGGGGCTGAGCAGTTCTTC. Amino acids: CASSFGAGAEQFF.

This chain uses TRBV25-1 with TRBJ1-3; D may be TRBD1 (5 bases). This CDR3 has 13 amino acids. Trimming pared 5 bases from V and 7 bases from J, leaving 12 bases between. The germline gives CDR1 MGHDK, CDR2 SYGVNS. In DNA form, the CDR3 reads TGTGCCAGCAGTCCCCCGTGGGGGAACACCATATATTTT. Its protein product is CASSPPWGNTIYF.

This clonotype was seen repeatedly, ten times or more. This sequence joins TRBV3-1 and TRBJ2-2, with D hard to call. V was shortened by 2 bases and J by 10 bases, with 8 bases between the two germline ends. The germline V gene has CDR1 LGHDT and CDR2 YNNKEL (reference sequence). CDR3 length: 12 amino acids. The CDR3 sequence is CASSQSQVELFF. The CDR3 nucleotides are TGTGCCAGCAGCCAAAGCCAGGTGGAGCTGTTTTTT.

This clonotype was counted a single time. The chain has TRBV10-3 and TRBJ2-1; D might be TRBD2 (5 bases). The V and J ends lost 5 bases and 3 bases respectively, with 11 bases between them. Germline V CDR1 and CDR2: ENHRY, SYGVKD. The CDR3 is 14 amino acids. The CDR3 DNA reads as TGTGCCATCAGTTTGGGAGCCGGCTACAATGAGCAGTTCTTC. Residues: CAISLGAGYNEQFF.